These 31 T cell receptor beta chains came from one sample sequenced in a study of blood T cell repertoires in COVID-19. Sequencing used immunoSEQ multiplex PCR; TCRdb keeps in-frame clones, though not all of them. This sample has 200,000 or so clones, with around 80% found just once. Material: peripheral blood. The receptors come from a woman between 70 and 85 years old with acute or convalescent COVID-19.

This rearrangement joins TRBV28 to TRBJ2-3; 7 bases line up with TRBD1. The V gene's germline CDR1 is MDHEN and CDR2 SYDVKM. CDR3 length: 16 amino acids. Unmatched junction bases numbered 10, after V lost 3 bases and J lost 4 bases. CDR3 DNA sequence: TGTGCCAGCAGTTTTTTCCGACAGGGACCAGCAGATACGCAGTATTTT. Translating gives CASSFFRQGPADTQYF. Looking up the rest from reference TRBV28 and TRBJ2-3 gives the full variable domain: DVKVTQSSRYLVKRTGEKVFLECVQDMDHENMFWYRQDPGLGLRLIYFSYDVKMKEKGDIPEGYSVSREKKERFSLILESASTNQTSMYLCASSFFRQGPADTQYFGPGTRLTVL.

The genes are TRBV27 and TRBJ2-1, with D possibly matching TRBD1 (6 bases). The ends were cut back, 7 bases at V and 4 bases at J, with 17 bases in the middle. CDR1 MNHEY and CDR2 SMNVEV come from the germline V gene (reference sequence). This CDR3 is 15 amino acids long. CDR3: CASKSGQNPYNEQFF. CDR3 sequence (DNA): TGTGCCAGCAAATCAGGACAGAACCCATACAATGAGCAGTTCTTC.

This chain links TRBV27 with TRBJ2-7; 10 bases align to TRBD1. CDR1 and CDR2 from the germline V gene are MNHEY and SMNVEV (reference sequence). The CDR3 extends over 15 amino acids. Germline trimming cut 2 bases from V and 7 bases from J; bases unmatched to any gene: 8. CDR3 sequence reads: CASSLDRGPLKEQYF. CDR3 DNA sequence: TGTGCCAGCAGTTTAGACAGGGGGCCCTTGAAAGAGCAGTACTTC.

The chain joins TRBV24-1 to TRBJ1-1; perhaps TRBD1 as D (5 bases). V was clipped by 5 bases and J by 4 bases, with 16 bases between them. The CDR3 sequence is 15 residues long. Germline assignment: CDR1 KGHDR and CDR2 SFDVKD. The CDR3 reads CATSARTEGVTEAFF. CDR3 nucleotides: TGTGCCACCAGTGCGAGGACCGAAGGGGTCACTGAAGCTTTCTTT.

In its sample, this clone was seen once. The chain couples TRBV5-5 to TRBJ2-7; D may be TRBD2 (6 bases). Germline V gene lookup returns CDR1 SGHKS and CDR2 YYEKEE (reference sequence). V lost 2 bases and J 4 bases, leaving 10 bases between the germline ends. CDR3 length: 13 residues. The CDR3 DNA sequence: TGTGCCAGCAGCTTCGCTGGGGGGTACGAGCAGTACTTC. This encodes CASSFAGGYEQYF.

V usage is TRBV7-9 and J usage is TRBJ2-1, with a weak D call TRBD1 (6 bases). Germline-derived CDR1 and CDR2 are SEHNR and FQNEAQ (reference sequence). The CDR3 length is 14 residues. The CDR3 sequence: CTNTRGTSYNEQFF. DNA for the CDR3: TGTACTAATACTAGGGGGACATCCTACAATGAGCAGTTCTTC. Full variable domain (missing parts from reference TRBV7-9 and TRBJ2-1): DTGVSQNPRHKITKRGQNVTFRCDPISEHNRLYWYRQTLGQGPEFLTYFQNEAQLEKSRLLSDRFSAERPKGSFSTLEIQRTEQGDSAMYLCTNTRGTSYNEQFFGPGTRLTVL.

This rearrangement joins TRBV13 to TRBJ2-5, with a tentative D call TRBD1 (5 bases). This CDR3 has 13 amino acids. With 1 base removed from V and 7 bases from J, the gap between germline ends came to 10 bases. Germline lookup yields CDR1 PRHDT and CDR2 FYEKMQ (reference sequence). CDR3 nucleotide sequence: TGTGCCAGCAGCTTAGACAGGCTCGGGACCCAGTACTTC. This codes for CASSLDRLGTQYF.

This rearrangement joins TRBV24-1 to TRBJ1-2; perhaps TRBD1 as D (5 bases). The germline V gene encodes CDR1 KGHDR and CDR2 SFDVKD. This CDR3 is 13 amino acids long. With 4 bases removed from V and 7 bases from J, the gap between germline ends came to 12 bases. The CDR3 protein is CATSDTGFSGYTF. The CDR3, as DNA: TGTGCCACCAGTGACACAGGATTCTCTGGCTACACCTTC.

In this sample, this clone turned up a few times. The gene calls are TRBV7-2 and TRBJ1-1; a possible D gene is TRBD1 (5 bases). Between the trimmed V and J ends, which lost 0 bases and 4 bases, there was a span of 9 bases. The CDR3 is 14 residues long. Looked up from germline, CDR1 is SGHTA and CDR2 is FQGNSA. CDR3 nucleotides: TGTGCCAGCAGCTTAGCGTGGGGGGGCACTGAAGCTTTCTTT. Translation: CASSLAWGGTEAFF.

The chain is built from TRBV7-2 and TRBJ2-5; no firm D call. V was cut by 6 bases and J by 1 base, with 12 bases left in between. Germline CDR1 SGHTA, CDR2 FQGNSA. This CDR3 is 14 amino acids long. Here the CDR3 reads CASSLTGIQETQYF. Written as DNA, the CDR3 is TGTGCCAGCAGTTTAACGGGTATCCAAGAGACCCAGTACTTC.

This clone was counted a few times. The rearrangement links TRBV11-2 to TRBJ2-3; 7 positions agree with TRBD1. This CDR3 has 15 amino acids. In germline, CDR1 is SGHAT, CDR2 FQNNGV. V shed 5 bases, J shed 3 bases, and the junction held 8 bases outside the gene matches. CDR3 in DNA: TGTGCCAGCAGCCCGACAGGGTCAGGTACAGATACGCAGTATTTT. Its translation is CASSPTGSGTDTQYF.

The chain's CDR3 is CSVVPSSYEQYF. The CDR3 DNA follows: TGCAGCGTTGTGCCGAGCTCCTACGAGCAGTACTTC. The chain recombines TRBV29-1 with TRBJ2-7; D gene unclear. The CDR3 runs 12 residues. V was clipped by 4 bases and J by 0 bases, with 7 bases between them. The germline CDR1 and CDR2 sequences are SQVTM and ANQGSEA.

This clone has just one count. V is TRBV27 and J is TRBJ1-2; 10 nucleotides align to TRBD1. V shed 2 bases and J 4 bases; nucleotides not matched to a gene: 1. This CDR3 has 14 amino acids. The V gene's germline CDR1 is MNHEY and CDR2 SMNVEV (reference sequence). The CDR3 region is CASSLGTGVYGYTF. In DNA, the CDR3 is TGTGCCAGCAGTTTAGGGACAGGGGTCTATGGCTACACCTTC.

V is TRBV13 and J is TRBJ2-1, with TRBD2 identical over 7 bases. The junction had 6 bases not matched to a gene; V was cut back by 5 bases and J by 8 bases. Germline lookup yields CDR1 PRHDT and CDR2 FYEKMQ (reference sequence). This CDR3 is built from 13 residues. The CDR3 protein is CASSPWGRDEQFF. The CDR3 DNA reads as TGTGCCAGCAGCCCGTGGGGGAGGGATGAGCAGTTCTTC.

The CDR3 DNA follows: TGCGCCAGCAGCTTGTCTACGGGACAGGGAAGGGAAAAACTGTTTTTT. As protein: CASSLSTGQGREKLFF. V gene TRBV5-1 combines with J gene TRBJ1-4; TRBD1 matches 9 bases. Germline V gives CDR1 SGHRS, CDR2 YFSETQ. V was clipped by 1 base and J by 8 bases; unmatched bases: 9. CDR3 length: 16 amino acids.

This chain links TRBV7-2 with TRBJ1-1; no firm D call. The germline V gene has CDR1 SGHTA and CDR2 FQGNSA. CDR3 size: 12 residues. Trimming shortened V by 1 base and J by 11 bases, and 11 bases separated the two germline ends. CDR3 in amino acids: CASSLDGVRAFF. In nucleotides, the CDR3 is TGTGCCAGCAGCTTAGATGGTGTGCGCGCTTTCTTT.

The chain combines TRBV7-9 with TRBJ2-2; D unresolved. The CDR3 has 15 residues. V lost 5 bases and J lost 0, with 10 bases in between. Germline lookup yields CDR1 SEHNR and CDR2 FQNEAQ (reference sequence). CDR3 sequence reads: CASSRSAANTGELFF. The CDR3 nucleotides are TGTGCCAGCAGCCGTTCGGCGGCGAACACCGGGGAGCTGTTTTTT.

The CDR3 protein is CSAKQGADQPQHF. The CDR3, as DNA: TGCAGCGCAAAACAGGGGGCCGATCAGCCCCAGCATTTT. V gene TRBV29-1 combines with J gene TRBJ1-5, with 9 bases lining up with TRBD1. The junction had 6 bases not matched to a gene; V was cut back by 7 bases and J by 5 bases. CDR1 is SQVTM and CDR2 is ANQGSEA in the germline V gene. CDR3 length: 13 amino acids.

This rearrangement joins TRBV7-3 to TRBJ2-3, with TRBD2 identical over 14 bases. Germline values: CDR1 SGHTA, CDR2 FQGTGA. The J segment lost 1 base and the V segment lost 3 bases, leaving 3 bases of the junction unmatched. This CDR3 spans 17 amino acids. CDR3 in DNA: TGTGCCAGCAGCTTTGGGACTAGCGGGGGAGGCACAGATACGCAGTATTTT. Protein sequence: CASSFGTSGGGTDTQYF.

The chain couples TRBV9 to TRBJ2-2, with TRBD2 matching over 7 bases. The CDR3 totals 16 residues. The V gene end was trimmed by 1 base and the J gene end by 0 bases; junction bases not matched to a gene: 3. Germline V gene sequence: CDR1 SGDLS, CDR2 YYNGEE. CDR3 bases: TGTGCCAGCAGCGTATTGGGAGGGACGAACACCGGGGAGCTGTTTTTT. This encodes CASSVLGGTNTGELFF.

The chain carries TRBV27 and TRBJ2-7, with 7 positions matching TRBD1. J gave up 2 bases and V 2 bases, and 6 bases lay outside the gene matches. Looked up from germline, CDR1 is MNHEY and CDR2 is SMNVEV (reference sequence). The CDR3 runs to 15 residues. The CDR3 coding sequence is TGTGCCAGCAGTTTAAGGGGGCCGACCCCCTACGAGCAGTACTTC. Its translation is CASSLRGPTPYEQYF.

The rearrangement links TRBV5-1 to TRBJ2-7, with 10 bases aligning to TRBD2. This CDR3 comprises 16 residues. Looked up from germline, CDR1 is SGHRS and CDR2 is YFSETQ. V lost 0 bases to trimming and J lost 3 bases; unmatched junction nucleotides: 6. The CDR3 loop reads CASSLARTSGFYEQYF. CDR3 DNA: TGCGCCAGCAGCTTGGCCCGGACTAGCGGTTTCTACGAGCAGTACTTC.

The chain uses TRBV3-1 (or the pseudogene TRBV3-2) and TRBJ2-3; D is perhaps TRBD2 (6 bases). This CDR3 has 16 residues. The V and J ends lost 1 base and 4 bases respectively, with 15 bases between them. Germline CDR1 and CDR2: LGHDT and YNNKEL (reference sequence). The CDR3 DNA reads TGTGCCAGCAGCCAAGGCGACGCGACTAGTCCAGATACGCAGTATTTT. It is translated as CASSQGDATSPDTQYF.

This clone showed up just once. This chain joins TRBV2 and TRBJ1-1; D is perhaps TRBD1 (5 bases). Germline-derived CDR1 and CDR2 are SNHLY and FYNNEI. The CDR3 is 13 amino acids. V was trimmed by 10 bases and J by 2 bases, leaving 14 bases between them. CDR3 nucleotides: TGTGCCACGATCTGGGACTCTAACACTGAAGCTTTCTTT. This translates into CATIWDSNTEAFF. The full variable domain, rest sourced from reference TRBV2 and TRBJ1-1, is EPEVTQTPSHQVTQMGQEVILRCVPISNHLYFYWYRQILGQKVEFLVSFYNNEISEKSEIFDDQFSVERPDGSNFTLKIRSTKLEDSAMYFCATIWDSNTEAFFGQGTRLTVV.

This chain joins TRBV18 and TRBJ1-2; D unresolved. Looked up from germline, CDR1 is KGHSH and CDR2 is LQKENI. V dropped 2 bases and J dropped 1 base, with 5 bases sitting between them. The CDR3 contains 13 residues. The CDR3 sequence: CASSPGLNYGYTF. The CDR3 DNA sequence: TGTGCCAGCTCACCAGGGCTTAACTATGGCTACACCTTC.

The CDR3 here is CASSLDSQQETQYF. The CDR3 coding sequence is TGTGCCAGCAGCTTAGATTCGCAGCAAGAGACCCAGTACTTC. This rearrangement joins TRBV7-2 to TRBJ2-5; no clear D gene. Trimming left V 1 base short and J 2 bases short, with 8 bases between. Germline loops: CDR1 SGHTA, CDR2 FQGNSA. The CDR3 runs 14 residues. The variable domain in full, completed from reference TRBV7-2 and TRBJ2-5, reads GAGVSQSPSNKVTEKGKDVELRCDPISGHTALYWYRQSLGQGLEFLIYFQGNSAPDKSGLPSDRFSAERTGGSVSTLTIQRTQQEDSAVYLCASSLDSQQETQYFGPGTRLLVL.

V and J are TRBV6-5 and TRBJ1-2; D perhaps matches TRBD1 (6 bases). Germline lookup yields CDR1 MNHEY and CDR2 SVGAGI. The V end was cut by 8 bases, the J end by 4 bases, with 17 bases between. The CDR3 runs 14 residues. The CDR3 here is CASVLVGAGYGYTF. CDR3 sequence (DNA): TGTGCCAGCGTCCTCGTGGGGGCAGGCTATGGCTACACCTTC.

The V gene is TRBV19, the J gene TRBJ1-5; 9 nucleotides agree with TRBD1. CDR1 and CDR2 from the germline V gene are LNHDA and SQIVND (reference sequence). The trim removed 2 bases at V and 5 bases at J, leaving 13 bases unmatched. The CDR3 loop spans 18 amino acids. CDR3 sequence reads: CASSIRLSRQGDDQPQHF. CDR3 in DNA: TGTGCCAGTAGTATAAGGTTAAGTAGACAGGGGGATGATCAGCCCCAGCATTTT.

The chain uses TRBV30 and TRBJ2-7; 7 positions agree with TRBD1. This CDR3 has 14 residues. Germline assignment: CDR1 GTSNPN and CDR2 SVGIG (reference sequence). V gave up 2 bases and J gave up 4 bases; unmatched junction bases: 8. Written as DNA, the CDR3 is TGTGCCTGGAGTCCCGGGACAGTGGGGTACGAGCAGTACTTC. Protein: CAWSPGTVGYEQYF.

V and J are TRBV6-6 and TRBJ2-5; TRBD1 matches at 7 bases. Germline V gene data show CDR1 as MNHNY and CDR2 as SVGAGI (reference sequence). With V trimmed by 5 bases and J by 5 bases, 5 bases remained unmatched. The CDR3 is 13 amino acids. The CDR3 is CASSQPTGETQYF. CDR3 DNA sequence: TGTGCCAGCAGTCAGCCGACAGGGGAGACCCAGTACTTC.

Only a few counts were recorded for this clone. CDR3 nucleotide sequence: TGCAGTGCTAGAGTTCGGTATGGCTACACCTTC. Amino acids: CSARVRYGYTF. The chain carries TRBV20-1 and TRBJ1-2, with no clear D. The CDR3 contains 11 residues. The V end lost 1 base, the J end lost 5 bases, and 5 bases lay between the germline ends. CDR1 DFQATT and CDR2 SNEGSKA come from the germline V gene (reference sequence).